The subject of this entry is one TCR beta chain. The sample comes from a study of control samples from healthy donors and cancer patients. V lost 2 bases, J lost 6 bases, and 10 bases lay in between. Germline V lookup: CDR1 LGHDT, CDR2 YNNKEL (reference sequence). This CDR3 contains 13 residues. Clones were sequenced by immunoSEQ multiplex PCR, and TCRdb holds only the in-frame ones, with some missing. The sample gives 100,000 to 150,000 clones, roughly 90% of which show up once; roughly 9.4% is in the top ten. This chain uses TRBV3-1 (or the pseudogene TRBV3-2) with TRBJ1-2, with TRBD1 as a possible D gene (5 bases). The receptor was isolated from a man between 18 and 29 years old in good health. The sequenced material came from blood. The CDR3 coding sequence is TGTGCCAGCAGCCAACAATTCAGGGATGGCTACACCTTC. Protein product: CASSQQFRDGYTF.